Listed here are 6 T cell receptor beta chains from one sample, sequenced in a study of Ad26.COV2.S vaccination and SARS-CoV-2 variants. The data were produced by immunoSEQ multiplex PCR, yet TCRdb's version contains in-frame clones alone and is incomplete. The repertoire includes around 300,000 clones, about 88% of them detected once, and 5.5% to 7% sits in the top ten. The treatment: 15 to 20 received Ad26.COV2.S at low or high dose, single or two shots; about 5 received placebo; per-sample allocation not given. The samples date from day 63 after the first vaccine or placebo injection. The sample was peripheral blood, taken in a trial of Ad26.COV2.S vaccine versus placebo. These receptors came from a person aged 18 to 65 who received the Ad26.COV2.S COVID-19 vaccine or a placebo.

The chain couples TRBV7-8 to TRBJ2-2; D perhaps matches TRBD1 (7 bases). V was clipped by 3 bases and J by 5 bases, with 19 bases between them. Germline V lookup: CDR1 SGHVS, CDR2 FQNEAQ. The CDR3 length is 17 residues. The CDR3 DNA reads TGTGCCAGCAGCTTTTGGAGGGGGCAAGGAAATACCGGGGAGCTGTTTTTT. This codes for CASSFWRGQGNTGELFF.

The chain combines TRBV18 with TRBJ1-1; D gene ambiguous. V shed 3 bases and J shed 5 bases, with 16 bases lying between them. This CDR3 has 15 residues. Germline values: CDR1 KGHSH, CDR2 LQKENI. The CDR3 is CASSPLHPDGTEAFF. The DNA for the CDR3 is TGTGCCAGCTCACCCCTCCATCCGGACGGGACTGAAGCTTTCTTT.

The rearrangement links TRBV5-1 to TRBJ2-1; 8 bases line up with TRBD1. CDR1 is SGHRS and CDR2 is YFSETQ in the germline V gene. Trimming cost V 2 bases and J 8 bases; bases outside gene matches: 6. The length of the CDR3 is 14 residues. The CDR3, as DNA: TGCGCCAGCAGCTTAGAGGGACAGGCAGATGAGCAGTTCTTC. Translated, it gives CASSLEGQADEQFF.

The CDR3 loop reads CASSRSRANTGELFF. CDR3 nucleotides: TGCGCCAGCAGCCGGAGCAGGGCAAACACCGGGGAGCTGTTTTTT. The chain couples TRBV4-1 to TRBJ2-2; tentative D call: TRBD1 (5 bases). This CDR3 comprises 15 residues. The germline V gene encodes CDR1 MGHRA and CDR2 YSYEKL. Trimming stripped 4 bases from V and 2 bases from J, with 11 bases between.

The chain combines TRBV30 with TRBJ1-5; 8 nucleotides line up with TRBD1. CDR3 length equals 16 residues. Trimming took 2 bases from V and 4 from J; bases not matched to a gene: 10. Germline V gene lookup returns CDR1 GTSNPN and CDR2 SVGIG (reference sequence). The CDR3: CAWSPERDRGNQPQHF. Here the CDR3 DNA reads TGTGCCTGGAGTCCAGAACGAGACAGGGGAAATCAGCCCCAGCATTTT.

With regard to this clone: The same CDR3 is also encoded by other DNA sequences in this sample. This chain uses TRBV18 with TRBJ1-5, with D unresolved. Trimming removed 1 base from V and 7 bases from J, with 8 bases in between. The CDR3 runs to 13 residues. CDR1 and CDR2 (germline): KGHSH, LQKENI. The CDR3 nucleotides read TGTGCCAGCTCACCACAGGGTAGCCAGCCCCAGCATTTT. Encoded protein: CASSPQGSQPQHF.